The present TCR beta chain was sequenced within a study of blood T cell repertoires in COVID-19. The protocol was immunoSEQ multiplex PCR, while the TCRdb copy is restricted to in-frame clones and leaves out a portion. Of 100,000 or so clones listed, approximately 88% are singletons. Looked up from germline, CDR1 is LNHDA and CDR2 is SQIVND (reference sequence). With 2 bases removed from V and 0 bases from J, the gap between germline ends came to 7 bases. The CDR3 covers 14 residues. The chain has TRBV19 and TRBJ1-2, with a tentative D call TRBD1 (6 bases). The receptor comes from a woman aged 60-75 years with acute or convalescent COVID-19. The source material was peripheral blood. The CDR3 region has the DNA TGTGCCAGTAGTATAACAGGGTCTAACTATGGCTACACCTTC. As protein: CASSITGSNYGYTF.